This T cell receptor (beta chain) was documented in a study of T cells in Graves' hyperthyroidism and ophthalmopathy. Whole-study findings and limits: Ophthalmopathy, as predicted by the model, came a median 6.5 months after the prediction. Most thyroid clonotypes expanded above 0.001 appeared in blood too.

The CDR3 extends over 15 amino acids. V was pared by 5 bases and J by 6 bases, with 9 bases of the junction left unmatched. The germline gives CDR1 SEHNR, CDR2 FQNEAQ (reference sequence). Amplification yielded TCR beta CDR3 regions, with RNA transcripts as the source. The study used the HTBI primer set for a first-round RT-PCR of the TCR CDR3. Each CDR3 protein gets one entry after TCRdb re-called the multiplex PCR reads with MiXCR. The table lists approximately 640,000 distinct CDR3 sequences, less than 45% of them singletons. Regarding this clonotype: What it binds is not known.

This chain uses TRBV7-9 with TRBJ1-4; TRBD1 aligns across 7 bases. Sample: peripheral blood or thyroid tissue (not recorded which). This sequence originates from an adult man with Graves' disease, either hyperthyroidism or ophthalmopathy (not recorded which). CDR3 nucleotide sequence: TGTGCCAGCAGCCCCGGAGGGACAGCGGATGAAAAACTGTTTTTT. Translating gives CASSPGGTADEKLFF.